One sample yielded the 26 T cell receptor beta chains listed below, sequenced in a study of CD8+CD57+ T cells in acquired aplastic anemia. Investigators profiled TCR beta VDJ and CDR3 from genomic DNA template. In TCRdb, the reads were re-called with MiXCR into one record per CDR3 protein. Here the sample spans tens of thousands of distinct CDR3 sequences, around 42% being singletons. Sequencing was carried out using sorted CD4+, CD8+, or CD8+CD57+ T cells (not recorded which) from PBMCs. The receptors were sampled from a human donor in good health, serving as a control.

The chain combines TRBV28 with TRBJ2-7, with no clear D. V was trimmed by 3 bases and J by 5 bases, leaving 14 bases between them. The CDR3 runs to 14 residues. Germline assignment: CDR1 MDHEN and CDR2 SYDVKM. The CDR3 DNA follows: TGTGCCAGCAGTTTGGGTAGGGCAGGAGACGAGCAGTACTTC. Its translation is CASSLGRAGDEQYF.

This clonotype showed up many times. The chain has TRBV11-2 and TRBJ2-5; possible D gene TRBD2, 5 bases. The CDR3 covers 15 residues. Germline CDR1 and CDR2: SGHAT and FQNNGV. Trimming removed 4 bases from V and 2 bases from J, with 14 bases in between. CDR3 bases: TGTGCCAGCAGCTCGAGCGGCGCGGTACAAGAGACCCAGTACTTC. Translation: CASSSSGAVQETQYF.

This clonotype was recorded at least ten times. The genes are TRBV5-5 and TRBJ2-7, with D possibly being TRBD1 (6 bases). V was cut by 5 bases and J by 6 bases, with 12 bases left in between. This CDR3 is 12 amino acids long. Germline V lookup: CDR1 SGHKS, CDR2 YYEKEE (reference sequence). CDR3 DNA sequence: TGTGCCAGCAGTATAGGGGGTAGCGAGCAGTACTTC. Translating gives CASSIGGSEQYF. Together with reference TRBV5-5 and TRBJ2-7, the CDR3 gives the full variable domain: DAGVTQSPTHLIKTRGQQVTLRCSPISGHKSVSWYQQVLGQGPQFIFQYYEKEERGRGNFPDRFSARQFPNYSSELNVNALLLGDSALYLCASSIGGSEQYFGPGTRLTVT.

The rearrangement links TRBV7-9 to TRBJ1-2; no clear D. V shed 8 bases and J shed 4 bases, with 17 bases lying between them. The CDR3 runs 14 residues. Germline CDR1 SEHNR, CDR2 FQNEAQ (reference sequence). CDR3 DNA: TGTGCCAGCTCCCTCGGGATACAAGGCTATGGCTACACCTTC. Protein sequence: CASSLGIQGYGYTF.

This clonotype was observed a few times. This chain uses TRBV6-1 with TRBJ2-7; D possibly uses TRBD1 or TRBD2 (5 bases each). This CDR3 comprises 14 residues. The germline gives CDR1 MNHNS, CDR2 SASEGT. V lost 4 bases to trimming and J lost 2 bases, with 12 bases between them. The CDR3 nucleotides are TGTGCCAGCAGTGCCGGGACGCAGGCCTACGAGCAGTACTTC. This translates into CASSAGTQAYEQYF.

The genes are TRBV2 and TRBJ2-3; D is undetermined. Per germline, CDR1 SNHLY and CDR2 FYNNEI. The CDR3 sequence is 12 residues long. V was shortened by 5 bases and J by 4 bases, with 7 bases between the two germline ends. CDR3 nucleotides: TGTGCCAGCAGTCCCTCAGCAGATACGCAGTATTTT. This codes for CASSPSADTQYF.

The chain is built from TRBV19 and TRBJ2-5; D unclear. V was shortened by 5 bases and J by 5 bases, with 12 bases between the two germline ends. CDR1 is LNHDA and CDR2 is SQIVND in the germline V gene (reference sequence). The CDR3 spans 13 residues. For the CDR3, the DNA is TGTGCCAGTAGTCTAGGCTTTGGGGAGACCCAGTACTTC. Amino acid sequence: CASSLGFGETQYF.

This clonotype came up a few times. The CDR3 bases are TGTGCCAGCAGTTCCCTGAGCTCCTATAATTCACCCCTCCACTTT. This gives the protein CASSSLSSYNSPLHF. The chain couples TRBV27 to TRBJ1-6; D call uncertain. Germline V gene sequence: CDR1 MNHEY, CDR2 SMNVEV (reference sequence). This CDR3 contains 15 residues. V lost 4 bases and J lost 0, with 7 bases in between.

This clonotype came up many times. The rearrangement links TRBV6-4 to TRBJ2-7, with TRBD2 identical over 10 bases. CDR3 length equals 15 residues. Germline lookup yields CDR1 MRHNA and CDR2 SNTAGT. This CDR3 is CACPLRTSGYYEQYF. CDR3 sequence (DNA): TGTGCTTGCCCCCTTCGGACTAGCGGCTACTACGAGCAGTACTTC.

Many counts were recorded for this clonotype. V gene TRBV24-1 combines with J gene TRBJ1-2; TRBD1 aligns across 7 bases. Germline V gene sequence: CDR1 KGHDR, CDR2 SFDVKD. The CDR3 is 14 residues long. The V gene end was trimmed by 4 bases and the J gene end by 2 bases; junction bases not matched to a gene: 3. The CDR3 region has the DNA TGTGCCACCAGTGAACTGGGACAGAACTATGGCTACACCTTC. Amino acid sequence: CATSELGQNYGYTF.

A remark on this clonotype: The conserved final phenylalanine or tryptophan is absent from the CDR3, which likely points to a read error. The CDR3 region is CASSGDGAPNTEAFL. The CDR3 nucleotides are TGTGCCAGCAGTGGGGACGGGGCACCGAACACTGAAGCTTTCCTT. The genes are TRBV2 and TRBJ1-1, with a weak D call TRBD1 (5 bases). The CDR3 totals 15 residues. Germline V gene data show CDR1 as SNHLY and CDR2 as FYNNEI. Trimming removed 4 bases from V and 1 base from J, with 13 bases in between.

The V call is TRBV28, the J call TRBJ1-1; D ambiguous. Looked up from germline, CDR1 is MDHEN and CDR2 is SYDVKM. The CDR3 runs to 11 residues. V was pared by 8 bases and J by 5 bases, with 9 bases between. The CDR3 loop reads CASRFGTEAFF. The CDR3 bases are TGTGCCAGCCGCTTCGGAACTGAAGCTTTCTTT.

The chain has TRBV14 and TRBJ2-1; TRBD1 agrees at 8 bases. In germline, CDR1 is SGHDN, CDR2 FVKESK. With V trimmed by 5 bases and J by 5 bases, 5 bases remained unmatched. This CDR3 comprises 14 residues. This chain's CDR3 is CASSVRTGNNEQFF. DNA of the CDR3: TGTGCCAGCAGCGTCAGGACAGGGAACAATGAGCAGTTCTTC.

This clonotype was seen at least ten times. The V call is TRBV5-1, the J call TRBJ1-2; unclear D gene. V lost 4 bases, J lost 8 bases, and 12 bases lay in between. CDR1 is SGHRS and CDR2 is YFSETQ in the germline V gene. The CDR3 has 12 residues. CDR3 nucleotide sequence: TGCGCCAGCAGCCAATTGGAAGGGGGCTACACCTTC. It specifies CASSQLEGGYTF.

V gene TRBV7-8 combines with J gene TRBJ2-7; 7 bases are shared with TRBD1. Losses at the gene ends were 5 bases for V and 1 base for J; bases not matched to a gene: 8. CDR3 length: 15 residues. The V gene's germline CDR1 is SGHVS and CDR2 FQNEAQ. The CDR3, as DNA: TGTGCCAGCAGCCGCAGTGGGGGACAGTCCTACGAGCAGTACTTC. It translates to CASSRSGGQSYEQYF.

On this clonotype itself: Since a much larger clone is just one base distant, this may be a read error. The chain is built from TRBV6-5 and TRBJ1-2, with D unresolved. CDR1 is MNHEY and CDR2 is SVGAGI in the germline V gene. The V gene lost 4 bases and the J gene lost 2 bases, with 11 bases spanning the gap. This CDR3 is 14 amino acids long. Here the CDR3 DNA reads TGTGCCAGCAGTTCGCTAGGAGGGAACTATGGCTACACCTTC. Translated: CASSSLGGNYGYTF.

There are many counts of this clonotype. The chain is built from TRBV10-1 and TRBJ2-2; no definite D call. Germline V gene data show CDR1 as WNHNN and CDR2 as SYGVQD (reference sequence). The CDR3 consists of 15 residues. V was shortened by 6 bases and J by 7 bases, with 18 bases between the two germline ends. The CDR3 here is CASSHHRASGGELFF. CDR3 sequence (DNA): TGCGCCAGCAGCCACCATAGGGCCTCGGGCGGGGAGCTGTTTTTT.

The table lists this clonotype with many counts. V gene TRBV7-6 combines with J gene TRBJ2-5; D tentatively fits TRBD1 or TRBD2 (6 bases each). The CDR3 contains 17 residues. CDR1 is SGHVS, CDR2 FNYEAQ, per germline. V lost 1 base and J lost 5, with 20 bases in between. The CDR3 loop reads CASSLGRSGALGETQYF. Written as DNA, the CDR3 is TGTGCCAGCAGCTTAGGGAGATCGGGGGCCTTGGGGGAGACCCAGTACTTC.

Here the CDR3 reads CASSLTSAYEQYF. In DNA, the CDR3 is TGTGCCAGCAGCTTAACCAGTGCCTACGAGCAGTACTTC. This rearrangement joins TRBV7-2 to TRBJ2-7; D is unresolved. Germline V gene data show CDR1 as SGHTA and CDR2 as FQGNSA. Trimming stripped 2 bases from V and 2 bases from J, with 7 bases between. This CDR3 is 13 amino acids long.

The V call is TRBV10-3, the J call TRBJ2-7; 12 nucleotides align to TRBD2. V trimming: 5 bases; J trimming: 6 bases; junction bases outside the gene matches: 11. Germline V gives CDR1 ENHRY, CDR2 SYGVKD. The CDR3 has 16 amino acids. The DNA of the CDR3 is TGTGCCATCAGTCGAGTGACTAGCGGGAGTAGGAGCGAGCAGTACTTC. This sequence encodes CAISRVTSGSRSEQYF.

The chain carries TRBV25-1 and TRBJ2-7; D gene ambiguous. Germline CDR1 MGHDK, CDR2 SYGVNS. The CDR3 is made up of 12 amino acids. The ends were cut back, 0 bases at V and 6 bases at J, with 6 bases in the middle. CDR3 protein: CASSEYPSEQYF. The CDR3 DNA is TGTGCCAGCAGTGAATATCCCAGCGAGCAGTACTTC.

The chain is built from TRBV24-1 and TRBJ2-5; D gene ambiguous. CDR1 KGHDR and CDR2 SFDVKD come from the germline V gene. The length of the CDR3 is 9 residues. V was shortened by 4 bases and J by 7 bases, with 0 bases between the two germline ends. CDR3: CATSETQYF. Written as DNA, the CDR3 is TGTGCCACCAGTGAGACCCAGTACTTC.

As to this clonotype: This sequence may be a read error, since a much larger clone differs from it by one base. This chain links TRBV19 with TRBJ2-1, with TRBD2 matching over 10 bases. The CDR3 runs 19 residues. Germline V gene data show CDR1 as LNHDA and CDR2 as SQIVND (reference sequence). CDR3 bases: TGTGCCAGTAGTATAAACCCTAGCGGGAGACCCACATCCTACGATGAGCAGTTCTTC. It translates to CASSINPSGRPTSYDEQFF.

V is TRBV7-3 and J is TRBJ1-1, with unresolved D. CDR1 and CDR2 from the germline V gene are SGHTA and FQGTGA. Trimming pared 2 bases from V and 3 bases from J, leaving 7 bases between. The CDR3 consists of 13 residues. In nucleotides, the CDR3 is TGTGCCAGCAGCTTAGGTCAGTACACTGAAGCTTTCTTT. Translation: CASSLGQYTEAFF. The whole variable domain, remainder taken from reference TRBV7-3 and TRBJ1-1, is GAGVSQTPSNKVTEKGKYVELRCDPISGHTALYWYRQSLGQGPEFLIYFQGTGAADDSGLPNDRFFAVRPEGSVSTLKIQRTERGDSAVYLCASSLGQYTEAFFGQGTRLTVV.

This clonotype was seen repeatedly, ten times or more. The gene calls are TRBV20-1 and TRBJ2-1; TRBD2 aligns across 7 bases. The V and J ends lost 2 bases and 0 bases, in that order; junction bases with no gene match: 13. Germline V gene lookup returns CDR1 DFQATT and CDR2 SNEGSKA (reference sequence). The CDR3 is made up of 18 amino acids. CDR3 loop: CSARPINLADLSYNEQFF. DNA for the CDR3: TGCAGTGCTAGACCGATTAATCTAGCGGATCTCTCCTACAATGAGCAGTTCTTC.

The gene calls are TRBV12-3 or TRBV12-4 and TRBJ2-1, with 9 nucleotides matching TRBD2. This CDR3 region has 14 residues. Trimming took 5 bases from V and 5 from J; bases not matched to a gene: 4. The CDR3, as DNA: TGTGCCAGCAGTAGGACTAGCGCAAACAATGAGCAGTTCTTC. Translated: CASSRTSANNEQFF.